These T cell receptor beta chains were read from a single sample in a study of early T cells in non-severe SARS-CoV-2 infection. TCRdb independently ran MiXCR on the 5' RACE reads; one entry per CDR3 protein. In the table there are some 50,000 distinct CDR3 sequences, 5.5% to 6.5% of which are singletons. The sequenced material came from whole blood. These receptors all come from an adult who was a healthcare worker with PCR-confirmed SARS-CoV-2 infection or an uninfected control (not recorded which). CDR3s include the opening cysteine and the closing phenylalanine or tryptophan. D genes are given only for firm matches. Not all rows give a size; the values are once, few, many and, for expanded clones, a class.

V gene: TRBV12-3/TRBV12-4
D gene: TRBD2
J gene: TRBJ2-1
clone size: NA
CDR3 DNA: TGTGCCAGCAGTTCCGGGACTAGCGGGGGAAATGAGCAGTTCTTC
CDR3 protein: CASSSGTSGGNEQFF

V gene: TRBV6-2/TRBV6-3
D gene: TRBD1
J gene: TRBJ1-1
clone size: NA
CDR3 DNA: TGTGCCAGCAGTACAACGGACAGGGGAATAAAGAACACTGAAGCTTTCTTT
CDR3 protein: CASSTTDRGIKNTEAFF

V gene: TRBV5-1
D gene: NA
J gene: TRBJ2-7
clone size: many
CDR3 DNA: TGCGCCAGCAGTATGATGGGGATCTACGAGCAGTACTTC
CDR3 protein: CASSMMGIYEQYF

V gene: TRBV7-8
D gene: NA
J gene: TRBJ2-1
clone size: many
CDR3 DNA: TGTGCCAGCACCCTCAACCTCAGGGTATCCAATGAGCAGTTCTTC
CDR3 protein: CASTLNLRVSNEQFF

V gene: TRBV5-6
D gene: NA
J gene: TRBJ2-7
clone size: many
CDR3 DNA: TGTGCCAGCAGCTCGGACAGCCTATCCTACGAGCAGTACTTC
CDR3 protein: CASSSDSLSYEQYF

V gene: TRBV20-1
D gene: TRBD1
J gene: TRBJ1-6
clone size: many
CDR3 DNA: TGCAGTGCGGTACAGGGGAGCTCCTATAATTCACCCCTCCACTTT
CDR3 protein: CSAVQGSSYNSPLHF

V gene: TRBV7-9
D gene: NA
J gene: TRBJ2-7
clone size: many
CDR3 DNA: TGTGCCAGCAGCTTAGCCGGGACTCAGGGCTCCTACGAGCAGTACTTC
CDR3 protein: CASSLAGTQGSYEQYF

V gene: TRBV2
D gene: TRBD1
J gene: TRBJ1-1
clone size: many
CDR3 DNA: TGTGCCAGCAGTCCGGACAGGCCGACTGAAGCTTTCTTT
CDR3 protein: CASSPDRPTEAFF

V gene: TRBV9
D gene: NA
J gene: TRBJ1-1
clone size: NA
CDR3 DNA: TGTGCCAGCAGCGTGGGGGACGACGTTCACACTGAAGCTTTCTTT
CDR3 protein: CASSVGDDVHTEAFF

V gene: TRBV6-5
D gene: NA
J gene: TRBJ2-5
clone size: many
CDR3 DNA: TGTGCCAGCAAGGAGGGGTTCCAAGAGACCCAGTACTTC
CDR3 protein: CASKEGFQETQYF

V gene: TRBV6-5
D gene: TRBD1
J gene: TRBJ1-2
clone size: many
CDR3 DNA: TGTGCCTCCTCAACAGGGGCCGGCTACACCTTC
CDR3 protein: CASSTGAGYTF

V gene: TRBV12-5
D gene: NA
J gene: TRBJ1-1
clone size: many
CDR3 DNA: TGTGCTAGTGGTTTGGTACTTGGCCAGTTGAACACTGAAGCTTTCTTT
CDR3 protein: CASGLVLGQLNTEAFF

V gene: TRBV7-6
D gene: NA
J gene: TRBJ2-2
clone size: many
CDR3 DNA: TGTGCCAGCAGCTCGGGAGCCGCGAACACCGGGGAGCTGTTTTTT
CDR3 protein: CASSSGAANTGELFF

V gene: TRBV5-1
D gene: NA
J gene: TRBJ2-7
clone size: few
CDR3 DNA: TGCGCCAGCAGCTCGGACGCCCTGACGCGCGAGCAGTACTTC
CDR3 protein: CASSSDALTREQYF

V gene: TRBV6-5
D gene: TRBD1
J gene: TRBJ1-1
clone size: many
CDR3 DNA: TGTGCCAGCAGTCAACAGGGGGCGAGTACTGAAGCTTTCTTT
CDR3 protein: CASSQQGASTEAFF

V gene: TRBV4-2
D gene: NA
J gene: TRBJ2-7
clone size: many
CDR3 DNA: TGTGCCAGCAGCCAAGATAGGAACCAGGGCTACGAGCAGTACTTC
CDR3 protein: CASSQDRNQGYEQYF

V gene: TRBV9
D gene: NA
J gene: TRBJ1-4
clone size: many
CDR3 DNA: TGTGCCAGCAGCGTAGACCCAGCTACTAATGAAAAACTGTTTTTT
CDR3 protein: CASSVDPATNEKLFF

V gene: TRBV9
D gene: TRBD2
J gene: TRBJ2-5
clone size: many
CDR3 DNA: TGTGCCAGCAGCGTAGCTCTGACCGGGGGGGACCAAGAGACCCAGTACTTC
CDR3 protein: CASSVALTGGDQETQYF

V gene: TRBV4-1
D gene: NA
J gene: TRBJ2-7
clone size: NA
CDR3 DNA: TGCGCCAGCAGCCAATACGGACGGGTACGACCGGCCTACGAGCAGTACTTC
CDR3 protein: CASSQYGRVRPAYEQYF

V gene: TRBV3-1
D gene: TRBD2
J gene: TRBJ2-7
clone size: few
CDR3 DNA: TGTGCCAGCAGCCGGGGACTAGCGGGAGGCCTGGCCTACGAGCAGTACTTC
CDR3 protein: CASSRGLAGGLAYEQYF

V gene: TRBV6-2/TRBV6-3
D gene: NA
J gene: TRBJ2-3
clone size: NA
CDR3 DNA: TGTGCCAGCAGTTACTCCCTGCGGGCTAGCACAGATACGCAGTATTTT
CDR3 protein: CASSYSLRASTDTQYF

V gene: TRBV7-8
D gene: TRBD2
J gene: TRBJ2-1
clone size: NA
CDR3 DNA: TGTGCCAGCAGCCTATGGGGACTAGCGTATTACAATGAGCAGTTCTTC
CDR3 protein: CASSLWGLAYYNEQFF

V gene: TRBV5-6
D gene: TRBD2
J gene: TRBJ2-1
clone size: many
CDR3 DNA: TGTGCCAGCAGCGAGGGACTAGCGGAATACAATGAGCAGTTCTTC
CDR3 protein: CASSEGLAEYNEQFF

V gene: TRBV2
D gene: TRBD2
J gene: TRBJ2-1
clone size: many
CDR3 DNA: TGTGCCAGCAGTGATCCCCTAGCGGGTACCAACAATGAGCAGTTCTTC
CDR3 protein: CASSDPLAGTNNEQFF

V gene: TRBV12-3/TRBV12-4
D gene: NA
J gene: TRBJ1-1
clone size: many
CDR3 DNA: TGTGCCAGCAGTTTTGGCGGGAACACTGAAGCTTTCTTT
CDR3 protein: CASSFGGNTEAFF

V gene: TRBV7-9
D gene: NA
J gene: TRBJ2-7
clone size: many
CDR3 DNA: TGTGCCAGCAGCGGTCGATCATACGAGCAGTACTTC
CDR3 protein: CASSGRSYEQYF

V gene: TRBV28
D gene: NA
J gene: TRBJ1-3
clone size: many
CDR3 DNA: TGTGCCAGCACCCTCACCCGACAGGTCTCTGGAAACACCATATATTTT
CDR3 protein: CASTLTRQVSGNTIYF

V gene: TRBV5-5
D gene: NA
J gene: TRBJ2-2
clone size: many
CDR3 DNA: TGTGCCAGCAGCTTGGAAGGGCGGGCCGGGGAGCTGTTTTTT
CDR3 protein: CASSLEGRAGELFF

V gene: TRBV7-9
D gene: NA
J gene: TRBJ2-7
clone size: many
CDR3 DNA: TGTGCCAGCAGCCCGGACCTTTCGGGCGAGCAGTACTTC
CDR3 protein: CASSPDLSGEQYF

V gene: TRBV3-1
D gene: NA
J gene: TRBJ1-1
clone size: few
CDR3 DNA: TGTGCCAGCAGCCAAGTTGTAGGGAACACTGAAGCTTTCTTT
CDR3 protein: CASSQVVGNTEAFF

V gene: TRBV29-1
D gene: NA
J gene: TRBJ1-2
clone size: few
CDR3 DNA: TGCAGCCACACGAGGGCTAACTATGGCTACACCTTC
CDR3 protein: CSHTRANYGYTF

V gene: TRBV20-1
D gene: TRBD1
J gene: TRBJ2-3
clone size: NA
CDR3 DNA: TGCAGTGCAAAGACAGGGGCCAGGCCAGATACGCAGTATTTT
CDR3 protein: CSAKTGARPDTQYF

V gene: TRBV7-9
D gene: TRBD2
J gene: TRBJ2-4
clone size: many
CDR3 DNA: TGTGCCAGCAGCCTACTAGCGGGATGGCGAGGGGGAAACATTCAGTACTTC
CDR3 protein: CASSLLAGWRGGNIQYF

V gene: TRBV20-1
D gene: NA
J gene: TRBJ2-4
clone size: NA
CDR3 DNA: TGCAGTGCTAGCCGGGACACCCAAAACATTCAGTACTTC
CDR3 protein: CSASRDTQNIQYF

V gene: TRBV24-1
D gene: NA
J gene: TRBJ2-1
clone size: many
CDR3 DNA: TGTGCCACCAGACAAGACAGTTACAATGAGCAGTTCTTC
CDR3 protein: CATRQDSYNEQFF

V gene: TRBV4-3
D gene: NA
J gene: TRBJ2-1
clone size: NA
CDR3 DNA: TGCGCCAGCAGCCAAGACAGGGACCCCTACAATGAGCAGTTCTTC
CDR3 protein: CASSQDRDPYNEQFF

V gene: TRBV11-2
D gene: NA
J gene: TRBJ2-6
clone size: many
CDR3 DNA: TGTGCCAGCAGCTTGGGGGGCTCTGGGGCCAACGTCCTGACTTTC
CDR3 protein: CASSLGGSGANVLTF

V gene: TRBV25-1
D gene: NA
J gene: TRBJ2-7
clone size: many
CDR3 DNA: TGTGCCAGCAGTGAAGTGTCGCGGGTGCAGTACTTC
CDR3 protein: CASSEVSRVQYF

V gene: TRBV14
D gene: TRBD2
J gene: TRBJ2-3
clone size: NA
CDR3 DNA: TGTGCCAGCAGCAGAGACCGGACTAGCGGGAGGCCCAGCACAGATACGCAGTATTTT
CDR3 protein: CASSRDRTSGRPSTDTQYF

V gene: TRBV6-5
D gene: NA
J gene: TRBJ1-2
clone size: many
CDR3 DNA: TGTGCCAGCAGTTACGAAGGATTCCGCTACACCTTC
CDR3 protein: CASSYEGFRYTF

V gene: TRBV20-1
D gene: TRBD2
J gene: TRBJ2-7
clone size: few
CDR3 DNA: TGCAGTGCTAGCCCTAGCGGGGACTACGAGCAGTACTTC
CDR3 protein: CSASPSGDYEQYF

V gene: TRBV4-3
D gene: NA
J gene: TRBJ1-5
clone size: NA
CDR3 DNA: TGCGCCAGCAGCCAAGAGTGGGGGTACAATCAGCCCCAGCATTTT
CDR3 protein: CASSQEWGYNQPQHF

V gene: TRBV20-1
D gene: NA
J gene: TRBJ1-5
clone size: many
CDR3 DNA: TGCAGTGCTAGCCTGGGATCAGGCAGTCAGCCCCAGCATTTT
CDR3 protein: CSASLGSGSQPQHF

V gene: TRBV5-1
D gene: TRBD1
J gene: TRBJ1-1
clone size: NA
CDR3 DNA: TGCGCCAGCAGCTGGGGACAGGGGATGGGAACTGAAGCTTTCTTT
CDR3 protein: CASSWGQGMGTEAFF

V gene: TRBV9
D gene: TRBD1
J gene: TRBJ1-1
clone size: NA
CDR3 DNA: TGTGCCAGCAGCCCCCCGGACAGGGCGGGAGCTTTCTTT
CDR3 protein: CASSPPDRAGAFF

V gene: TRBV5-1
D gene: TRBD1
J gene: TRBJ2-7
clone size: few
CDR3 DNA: TGCGCCAGCAGTAAAGACAGGGACGAGCAGTACTTC
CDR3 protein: CASSKDRDEQYF

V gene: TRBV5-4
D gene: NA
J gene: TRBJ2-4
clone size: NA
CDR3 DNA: TGTGCCAGCAGCGCCCAGGGAGCCAAAAACATTCAGTACTTC
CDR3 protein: CASSAQGAKNIQYF

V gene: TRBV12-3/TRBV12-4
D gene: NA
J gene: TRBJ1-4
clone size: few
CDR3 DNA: TGTGCCAGCAGTTTGAACTCAGGGGACGGAAAACTGTTTTTT
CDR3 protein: CASSLNSGDGKLFF

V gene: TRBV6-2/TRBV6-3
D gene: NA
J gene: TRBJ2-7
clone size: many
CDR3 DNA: TGTGCCAGCATCAATCTTGGGGGATCCGACTACGAGCAGTACTTC
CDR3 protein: CASINLGGSDYEQYF

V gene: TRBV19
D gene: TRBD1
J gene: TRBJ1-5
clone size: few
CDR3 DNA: TGTGCCAGTAGTCTCCTCCCGGGACAGGGATTTTGGGACCAGCCCCAGCATTTT
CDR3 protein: CASSLLPGQGFWDQPQHF

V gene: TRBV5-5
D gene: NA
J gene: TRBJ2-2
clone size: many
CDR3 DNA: TGTGCCAGCAGCTTGGCCAAGGGGGACACTTCGAACACCGGGGAGCTGTTTTTT
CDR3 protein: CASSLAKGDTSNTGELFF

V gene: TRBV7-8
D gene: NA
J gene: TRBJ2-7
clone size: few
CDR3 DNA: TGTGCCAGCAGCCCCGACGTCCAGGGTTGGCAGTACTTC
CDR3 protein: CASSPDVQGWQYF